This note documents a single TCR beta chain sequence. Researchers amplified the TCR beta CDR3 regions from RNA transcripts. First-round RT-PCR of the TCR CDR3 relied on the HTBI primer set. One entry per CDR3 protein, called by TCRdb with MiXCR from the multiplex PCR reads. The sample holds roughly 640,000 distinct CDR3 sequences, more than 15% seen once. The sample belongs to a study of T cells in Graves' hyperthyroidism and ophthalmopathy. The CDR3 is made up of 14 amino acids. Trimming took 3 bases from V and 5 from J; bases not matched to a gene: 9. The germline V gene encodes CDR1 SQVTM and CDR2 ANQGSEA.

This TCR was recovered from a woman aged 40 to 50 with Graves' ophthalmopathy. The V and J genes are TRBV29-1 and TRBJ1-2; 7 bases are a match to TRBD1. Sequencing was performed on blood. The chain's CDR3 is CSVEKGAGWYGYTF. The CDR3 coding sequence is TGCAGCGTTGAGAAGGGGGCAGGATGGTATGGCTACACCTTC.